This passage covers 8 T cell receptor beta chains from one sample sequenced in a study of T-cell reconstitution after alpha-beta-depleted transplantation in children. Molecular barcoding with unique molecular identifiers was used for the TCRbeta library. TCRdb re-called the PCR reads through MiXCR, storing one row per CDR3 protein. The sample includes 250,000 to 350,000 distinct CDR3 sequences, approximately 23% of them seen just once. Source: PBMCs, mostly from graft donor cells, taken 180 days after TCRalphabeta/CD19-depleted stem cell transplant. The origin of the receptors is a male patient between 5 and 17 years old who had a stem cell transplant for acute lymphoblastic leukemia, so the T cells may come from the graft donor.

This clonotype has at least ten counts. V and J are TRBV5-1 and TRBJ2-1; D unclear. Trimming took 1 base from V and 6 from J, leaving 14 bases between them. From germline, CDR1 is SGHRS and CDR2 YFSETQ. The CDR3 contains 15 residues. The DNA for the CDR3 is TGCGCCAGCAGCTTGCGGAACAAGGCCGGCAATGAGCAGTTCTTC. This translates into CASSLRNKAGNEQFF.

A few counts support this clonotype. The chain links TRBV24-1 to TRBJ2-2, with D unresolved. CDR1 is KGHDR, CDR2 SFDVKD, per germline. The CDR3 runs to 16 residues. V was clipped by 1 base and J by 1 base, with 9 bases between them. The CDR3 loop is CATSDFEDWNTGELFF. The CDR3 region has the DNA TGTGCCACCAGTGATTTTGAGGATTGGAACACCGGGGAGCTGTTTTTT.

The table lists this clonotype with many counts. The V gene is TRBV10-3, the J gene TRBJ2-3; D not certain. V was shortened by 5 bases and J by 5 bases, with 8 bases between the two germline ends. This CDR3 spans 12 amino acids. Germline assignment: CDR1 ENHRY and CDR2 SYGVKD. Written as DNA, the CDR3 is TGTGCCATCAGTTCAAGACTAGATACGCAGTATTTT. Protein: CAISSRLDTQYF.

This sequence joins TRBV28 and TRBJ2-1; 8 nucleotides line up with TRBD1. The CDR3 has 15 residues. V trimming: 11 bases; J trimming: 4 bases; junction bases outside the gene matches: 13. Germline loops: CDR1 MDHEN, CDR2 SYDVKM. CDR3 nucleotide sequence: TGTGCCGCCAGACCGGACAGGGTAGCGTACAATGAGCAGTTCTTC. This translates into CAARPDRVAYNEQFF. Using reference TRBV28 and TRBJ2-1 for the parts outside the CDR3, the full variable domain is DVKVTQSSRYLVKRTGEKVFLECVQDMDHENMFWYRQDPGLGLRLIYFSYDVKMKEKGDIPEGYSVSREKKERFSLILESASTNQTSMYLCAARPDRVAYNEQFFGPGTRLTVL.

This chain links TRBV27 with TRBJ1-1; no clear D. The V end was cut by 4 bases, the J end by 0 bases, with 9 bases between. The CDR3 length is 14 residues. CDR1 is MNHEY, CDR2 SMNVEV, per germline (reference sequence). CDR3 residues: CASSWAGVNTEAFF. The CDR3 region has the DNA TGTGCCAGCAGTTGGGCAGGCGTGAACACTGAAGCTTTCTTT.

The J gene is TRBJ1-3, the V gene TRBV5-1; TRBD1 is a possible D gene (5 bases). The CDR3 extends over 16 amino acids. Germline lookup yields CDR1 SGHRS and CDR2 YFSETQ. V lost 1 base to trimming and J lost 3 bases, with 14 bases between them. This CDR3 is CASSLTTPGFGNTIYF. CDR3 DNA sequence: TGCGCCAGCAGCTTGACCACCCCAGGGTTTGGAAACACCATATATTTT.

This clonotype has more than one count but fewer than ten. This chain uses TRBV6-1 with TRBJ1-3; TRBD1 is a possible D gene (6 bases). The CDR3 is 14 residues long. Germline CDR1 MNHNS, CDR2 SASEGT. With 6 bases removed from V and 3 bases from J, the gap between germline ends came to 12 bases. The CDR3, as DNA: TGTGCCAGCAGCCAGGGGACTGGTGGAAACACCATATATTTT. It specifies CASSQGTGGNTIYF.

The CDR3: CASSSVPGTSGHTGELFF. The CDR3 DNA follows: TGTGCCAGCAGCTCCGTCCCCGGGACTAGCGGCCACACCGGGGAGCTGTTTTTT. This chain joins TRBV3-1 and TRBJ2-2, with 11 bases lining up with TRBD2. The CDR3 has 18 residues. Per germline, CDR1 LGHDT and CDR2 YNNKEL (reference sequence). V trimming: 5 bases; J trimming: 3 bases; junction bases outside the gene matches: 11.